The next 27 T cell receptor beta chains were all read from a single sample in a study of shared clonotypes between healthy human individuals. Produced via immunoSEQ multiplex PCR; TCRdb's table is partial and in-frame only. The table has some 380,000 clones, approximately 97% seen once; the top ten hold about 0.32%. The specimen was memory CD8+ T cells sorted from blood. Sample subset: CD45RO+ cells pooled with CCR7-negative TemRA cells. The source of these receptors is a young man in good health.

The rearrangement joins TRBV29-1 to TRBJ1-1; no firm D call. CDR1 and CDR2 from the germline V gene are SQVTM and ANQGSEA. There are 11 residues in the CDR3. The ends were cut back, 4 bases at V and 7 bases at J, with 10 bases in the middle. CDR3 residues: CSVVRAIEAFF. The CDR3 region has the DNA TGCAGCGTTGTTCGGGCGATTGAAGCTTTCTTT.

The rearrangement joins TRBV5-4 to TRBJ1-1; D remains unclear. Germline V lookup: CDR1 SGHNT, CDR2 YYREEE (reference sequence). V lost 0 bases and J 7 bases, leaving 7 bases between the germline ends. This CDR3 spans 12 amino acids. This CDR3 reads CASSLEAGEAFF. The CDR3 DNA follows: TGTGCCAGCAGCTTGGAGGCAGGTGAAGCTTTCTTT.

The chain couples TRBV28 to TRBJ2-5; 9 bases match TRBD2. V trimming: 6 bases; J trimming: 3 bases; junction bases outside the gene matches: 8. The CDR3 is 15 residues long. Looked up from germline, CDR1 is MDHEN and CDR2 is SYDVKM. The DNA for the CDR3 is TGTGCCAGCAGGAGGGGCCTAGCGGGGAAAGAGACCCAGTACTTC. It is translated as CASRRGLAGKETQYF.

V gene TRBV13 combines with J gene TRBJ2-7; tentatively, D is TRBD2 (5 bases). The CDR3 is 19 residues long. Looked up from germline, CDR1 is PRHDT and CDR2 is FYEKMQ (reference sequence). V was clipped by 2 bases and J by 1 base, with 24 bases between them. The CDR3 DNA reads TGTGCCAGCAGCTTACGAGGACTCTCTAACGGGATATTATCCTACGAGCAGTACTTC. Translation gives CASSLRGLSNGILSYEQYF.

About this clone itself: An end of the junction does not agree with germline; a read error may underlie this. CDR3 in amino acids: CASSLRVGNEQFF. DNA of the CDR3: TGTGCTAGCAGCCTCAGGGTCGGGAATGAGCAGTTCTTC. This chain uses TRBV7-7 with TRBJ2-1, with D possibly being TRBD1 (5 bases). Germline V gives CDR1 SSHAT, CDR2 FNYEAQ (reference sequence). The CDR3 has 13 residues.

The sample holds one count of this clone. V usage is TRBV6-7 and J usage is TRBJ1-6, with a possible D match to TRBD1 (6 bases). TRBV6-7 is known as an ORF, though its function is uncertain. The CDR3 consists of 16 residues. Trimming cost V 9 bases and J 6 bases, with 21 bases left between them. CDR3 sequence reads: CARLPQGPSLNSPLHF. The CDR3 region has the DNA TGTGCCAGGCTACCACAGGGTCCCTCCCTTAATTCACCCCTCCACTTT.

This rearrangement joins TRBV10-2 to TRBJ2-1; the D is unclear. This CDR3 has 15 amino acids. CDR1 WSHSY and CDR2 SAAADI come from the germline V gene. Trimming stripped 10 bases from V and 3 bases from J, with 19 bases between. The CDR3 protein is CATSTGKLIYNEQFF. As DNA, the CDR3 is TGCGCCACCTCAACTGGGAAACTTATCTACAATGAGCAGTTCTTC.

The V and J genes are TRBV11-2 and TRBJ1-1, with D hard to call. The CDR3 extends over 13 amino acids. V lost 6 bases to trimming and J lost 3 bases, with 11 bases between them. The germline V gene has CDR1 SGHAT and CDR2 FQNNGV. The CDR3 DNA follows: TGTGCCAGCAGATTCGGACTCGACACTGAAGCTTTCTTT. Residues: CASRFGLDTEAFF.

On this clone: Other DNA sequences in the sample encode the same CDR3. The chain recombines TRBV5-1 with TRBJ2-7; D not resolved. The CDR3 consists of 13 residues. V gave up 0 bases and J gave up 1 base, with 5 bases separating them. Germline-derived CDR1 and CDR2 are SGHRS and YFSETQ. The CDR3 DNA sequence: TGCGCCAGCAGCTTGGTAGGGTCCTACGAGCAGTACTTC. Its translation: CASSLVGSYEQYF.

The chain has TRBV28 and TRBJ1-5, with 8 bases identical to TRBD1. Germline CDR1 reads MDHEN; CDR2 reads SYDVKM. Trimming took 1 base from V and 0 from J; bases not matched to a gene: 8. The CDR3 is 18 amino acids. CDR3 amino acids: CASSLSFRTGFSNQPQHF. Here the CDR3 DNA reads TGTGCCAGCAGTTTATCCTTTCGGACAGGGTTTAGCAATCAGCCCCAGCATTTT.

The chain uses TRBV4-1 and TRBJ2-6; 9 bases match TRBD2. The length of the CDR3 is 20 residues. Trimming took 0 bases from V and 0 from J; bases not matched to a gene: 9. The germline gives CDR1 MGHRA, CDR2 YSYEKL. CDR3: CASSQDIALAGHSGANVLTF. For the CDR3, the DNA is TGCGCCAGCAGCCAAGACATAGCACTAGCGGGTCACTCTGGGGCCAACGTCCTGACTTTC.

The chain links TRBV19 to TRBJ1-5; 11 nucleotides align to TRBD1. V trimming: 9 bases; J trimming: 0 bases; junction bases outside the gene matches: 10. Germline-derived CDR1 and CDR2 are LNHDA and SQIVND (reference sequence). CDR3 length: 17 residues. The CDR3, as DNA: TGTGCCAGCCGCCCGGGACAGGGGGTATATAGCAATCAGCCCCAGCATTTT. Protein product: CASRPGQGVYSNQPQHF. Based on the CDR3 plus reference TRBV19 and TRBJ1-5, the full variable domain is DGGITQSPKYLFRKEGQNVTLSCEQNLNHDAMYWYRQDPGQGLRLIYYSQIVNDFQKGDIAEGYSVSREKKESFPLTVTSAQKNPTAFYLCASRPGQGVYSNQPQHFGDGTRLSIL.

This clone was recorded once. The V and J genes are TRBV5-6 and TRBJ2-5; possible D gene TRBD2, 6 bases. V was clipped by 1 base and J by 5 bases, with 12 bases between them. CDR3 length equals 14 residues. Per germline, CDR1 SGHDT and CDR2 YYEEEE. CDR3 loop: CASSLSGSWETQYF. The CDR3, as DNA: TGTGCCAGCAGCTTGTCCGGGAGTTGGGAGACCCAGTACTTC.

CDR3 sequence: CAWSVLRGTSGRAREQFF. In nucleotides, the CDR3 is TGTGCCTGGAGTGTATTAAGAGGGACTAGCGGGAGGGCCCGGGAGCAGTTCTTC. The chain couples TRBV30 to TRBJ2-1; 16 bases are shared with TRBD2. The V segment lost 0 bases and the J segment 10 bases; nucleotides outside the gene matches: 12. The germline gives CDR1 GTSNPN, CDR2 SVGIG (reference sequence). There are 18 residues in the CDR3.

The chain is built from TRBV11-2 and TRBJ1-2; 9 bases align to TRBD1. This CDR3 contains 14 residues. Germline CDR1 reads SGHAT; CDR2 reads FQNNGV. The V segment lost 4 bases and the J segment 6 bases; nucleotides outside the gene matches: 6. CDR3 in DNA: TGTGCCAGCAGCTCCGGGACAGGGTTCGATGGCTACACCTTC. This codes for CASSSGTGFDGYTF.

V and J are TRBV2 and TRBJ2-7; D unresolved. Trimming took off 7 bases at V and 4 bases at J, with 20 bases between the two ends. Germline CDR1 is SNHLY and CDR2 is FYNNEI. The CDR3 length is 15 residues. CDR3 coding DNA: TGTGCCAGCACTCTGGGGTTCCCGGTTTCTTACGAGCAGTACTTC. Translated, it gives CASTLGFPVSYEQYF. Supplemented by reference TRBV2 and TRBJ2-7, the full variable domain reads EPEVTQTPSHQVTQMGQEVILRCVPISNHLYFYWYRQILGQKVEFLVSFYNNEISEKSEIFDDQFSVERPDGSNFTLKIRSTKLEDSAMYFCASTLGFPVSYEQYFGPGTRLTVT.

The rearrangement uses TRBV19 and TRBJ2-6, with 7 bases that match TRBD1. The J segment lost 4 bases and the V segment lost 11 bases, leaving 8 bases of the junction unmatched. Germline values: CDR1 LNHDA, CDR2 SQIVND (reference sequence). The CDR3 loop spans 14 amino acids. In DNA, the CDR3 is TGTGCCCCCCCCACAGGGGTAGGGGCCAACGTCCTGACTTTC. Its protein is CAPPTGVGANVLTF.

The rearrangement links TRBV5-1 to TRBJ1-1; D is possibly TRBD1 (5 bases). The germline V and J ends were trimmed by 6 bases and 3 bases, with 6 bases remaining between them. Germline V gene sequence: CDR1 SGHRS, CDR2 YFSETQ. This CDR3 has 11 residues. The CDR3 DNA sequence: TGCGCCAGCACGGGGGACACTGAAGCTTTCTTT. Its protein product is CASTGDTEAFF.

This chain uses TRBV5-4 with TRBJ1-3, with TRBD1 matching 10 bases. Germline CDR1 reads SGHNT; CDR2 reads YYREEE (reference sequence). V dropped 4 bases and J dropped 3; count of bases not matched to a gene: 4. This CDR3 has 15 amino acids. CDR3 nucleotides: TGTGCCAGCAGCCCTGACAGGGGGCTTGGAAACACCATATATTTT. Translating it yields CASSPDRGLGNTIYF.

The CDR3 DNA reads as TGTGCCAGTAGGACTAGCGGGAGGTTTCCCGGCAATGAGCAGTTCTTC. This translates into CASRTSGRFPGNEQFF. This chain joins TRBV19 and TRBJ2-1; 13 bases are shared with TRBD2. Unmatched junction bases numbered 8, after V lost 6 bases and J lost 6 bases. Germline CDR1 LNHDA, CDR2 SQIVND (reference sequence). This CDR3 spans 16 amino acids.

The table lists this clone with a count of one. Written as DNA, the CDR3 is TGTGCCAGCAGCTTAGGACAGGGGCTATGGCAGCCCCAGCATTTT. Its translation is CASSLGQGLWQPQHF. V usage is TRBV7-2 and J usage is TRBJ1-5, with 8 bases identical to TRBD1. CDR3 length equals 15 residues. Germline V gives CDR1 SGHTA, CDR2 FQGNSA. The junction had 6 bases not matched to a gene; V was cut back by 1 base and J by 7 bases.

Regarding this clone: Germline and junction disagree at one end, which may indicate a read error. The chain carries TRBV7-2 and TRBJ2-4; 9 bases fit TRBD2. The germline CDR1 and CDR2 sequences are SGHTA and FQGNSA. This CDR3 spans 15 amino acids. The CDR3 nucleotides are TGTGCCAGCAGCCTAGCGGGAACAGCCAAAAACATTCAGTACTTC. Its translation: CASSLAGTAKNIQYF. The variable domain in full, with the rest retrieved from reference TRBV7-2 and TRBJ2-4, is GAGVSQSPSNKVTEKGKDVELRCDPISGHTALYWYRQSLGQGLEFLIYFQGNSAPDKSGLPSDRFSAERTGGSVSTLTIQRTQQEDSAVYLCASSLAGTAKNIQYFGAGTRLSVL.

This chain joins TRBV7-9 and TRBJ1-3; TRBD1 might be the D (5 bases). Germline V gene sequence: CDR1 SEHNR, CDR2 FQNEAQ (reference sequence). V was clipped by 2 bases and J by 3 bases, with 17 bases between them. The CDR3 runs 17 residues. CDR3 coding DNA: TGTGCCAGCAGCTTAACTGCGGCAGGGATATTTGGAAACACCATATATTTT. Translation: CASSLTAAGIFGNTIYF.

To note about this clone: A junction boundary mismatches the germline segment, possibly from a read error. The chain has TRBV2 and TRBJ2-2, with D possibly matching TRBD2 (6 bases). The CDR3 has 13 amino acids. Germline V gene sequence: CDR1 SNHLY, CDR2 FYNNEI. The CDR3 DNA follows: TGTGCCAGCAGTGAAAATGGTGTCGGGGGGCTGTTTTTT. Translation gives CASSENGVGGLFF. Variable domain in full (rest from reference TRBV2 and TRBJ2-2): EPEVTQTPSHQVTQMGQEVILRCVPISNHLYFYWYRQILGQKVEFLVSFYNNEISEKSEIFDDQFSVERPDGSNFTLKIRSTKLEDSAMYFCASSENGVGGLFFGEGSRLTVL.

The chain uses TRBV19 and TRBJ2-7, with D perhaps matching TRBD1 (8 bases). V was pared by 6 bases and J by 0 bases, with 27 bases between. Germline-derived CDR1 and CDR2 are LNHDA and SQIVND (reference sequence). The CDR3 is 19 residues long. CDR3 nucleotides: TGTGCCAGTAGCCAGAGACAGGGGCCTACTAGCGACTACTCCTACGAGCAGTACTTC. Translation gives CASSQRQGPTSDYSYEQYF.

The CDR3 DNA is TGTGCCAGCAGACTAGCGGGAGCAGATACGCAGTATTTT. Its translation: CASRLAGADTQYF. The V and J genes are TRBV6-5 and TRBJ2-3; 11 bases align to TRBD2. CDR1 is MNHEY, CDR2 SVGAGI, per germline. V gave up 6 bases and J gave up 4 bases; unmatched junction bases: 0. This CDR3 region has 13 residues.

The gene calls are TRBV9 and TRBJ2-1; 9 bases fit TRBD2. J was trimmed by 2 bases and V by 2 bases; bases with no gene match: 2. The CDR3 has 15 amino acids. Germline lookup yields CDR1 SGDLS and CDR2 YYNGEE. CDR3: CASSVREGPYNEQFF. CDR3 coding DNA: TGTGCCAGCAGCGTGCGGGAGGGCCCCTACAATGAGCAGTTCTTC. The full variable domain, in which reference TRBV9 and TRBJ2-1 provide the parts outside the CDR3, is DSGVTQTPKHLITATGQRVTLRCSPRSGDLSVYWYQQSLDQGLQFLIQYYNGEERAKGNILERFSAQQFPDLHSELNLSSLELGDSALYFCASSVREGPYNEQFFGPGTRLTVL.